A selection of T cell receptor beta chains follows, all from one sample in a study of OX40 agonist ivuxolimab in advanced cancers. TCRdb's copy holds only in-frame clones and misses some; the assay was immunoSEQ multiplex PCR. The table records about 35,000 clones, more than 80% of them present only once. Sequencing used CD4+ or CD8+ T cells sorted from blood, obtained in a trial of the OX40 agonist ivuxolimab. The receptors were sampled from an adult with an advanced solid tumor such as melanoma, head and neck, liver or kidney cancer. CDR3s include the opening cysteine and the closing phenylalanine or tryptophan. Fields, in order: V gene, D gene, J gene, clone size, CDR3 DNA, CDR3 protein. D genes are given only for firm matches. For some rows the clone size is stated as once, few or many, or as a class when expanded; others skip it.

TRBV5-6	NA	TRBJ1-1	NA	TGTGCCAGCAGCTCTATATTGAACACTGAAGCTTTCTTT	CASSSILNTEAFF
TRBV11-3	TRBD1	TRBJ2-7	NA	TGTGCCAGCAGCTTAGAAGGACAGGGGTTCTACGAGCAGTACTTC	CASSLEGQGFYEQYF
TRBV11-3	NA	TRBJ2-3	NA	TGTGCCAGCAGCCCCTACAGGGGAGGAACAGATACGCAGTATTTT	CASSPYRGGTDTQYF
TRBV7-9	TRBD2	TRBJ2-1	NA	TGTGCCAGCAGCCCCCGACTAGCGGGAGCTTACAATGAGCAGTTCTTC	CASSPRLAGAYNEQFF
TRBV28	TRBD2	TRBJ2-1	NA	TGTGCCAGCAGTTTTCAGCGGGGGGGCCTTGAGGAGCAGTTCTTC	CASSFQRGGLEEQFF
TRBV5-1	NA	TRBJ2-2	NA	TGCGCCAGCACGGGGGCGCGGAGGAACACCGGGGAGCTGTTTTTT	CASTGARRNTGELFF
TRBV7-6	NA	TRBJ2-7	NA	TGTGCCAGCAGCCACCGGGACCTTATGACTGAGCAGTACTTC	CASSHRDLMTEQYF
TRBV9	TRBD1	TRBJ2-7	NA	TGTGCCAGCAGCGCTCCCGGGACAGAACCTCTAGAATCCTACGAGCAGTACTTC	CASSAPGTEPLESYEQYF
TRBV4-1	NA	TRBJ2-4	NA	TGCGCCAGCAGCCCTGATACGAACATTCAGTACTTC	CASSPDTNIQYF
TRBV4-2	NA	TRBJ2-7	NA	TGTGCCAGCAGTTACAAGGGGTACGCATTCTCCTACGAGCAGTACTTC	CASSYKGYAFSYEQYF
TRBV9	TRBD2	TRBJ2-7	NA	TGTGCCAGCAGCGAATCCAGCGGGGGTACCAGCTCCTACGAGCAGTACTTC	CASSESSGGTSSYEQYF
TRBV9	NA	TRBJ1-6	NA	TGTGCCAGCAGCACCCGAGGTGGGAATGATTCACCCCTCCACTTT	CASSTRGGNDSPLHF
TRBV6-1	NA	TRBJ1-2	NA	TGTGCCAGCAGTGAAGGAGGGTGGGATGGCTACACCTTC	CASSEGGWDGYTF
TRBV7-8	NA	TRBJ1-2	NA	TGTGCCAGCAGCTTAGGGGGGCAGAACTATGGCTACACCTTC	CASSLGGQNYGYTF
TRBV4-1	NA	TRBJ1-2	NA	TGCGCCAGCAGCCCAATCGGGGGACCGATAAACTATGGCTACACCTTC	CASSPIGGPINYGYTF
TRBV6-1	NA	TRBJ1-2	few	TGTGCCAGCAGTGAGGGGCAGGGGATTAACTATGGCTACACCTTC	CASSEGQGINYGYTF
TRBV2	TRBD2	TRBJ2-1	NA	TGTGCCAGCAGTGAACGGGCTAGCGGGACCTACAATGAGCAGTTCTTC	CASSERASGTYNEQFF
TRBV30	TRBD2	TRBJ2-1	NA	TGTGCCTGGACCTTATCGGGGGGGTATGAGCAGTTCTTC	CAWTLSGGYEQFF
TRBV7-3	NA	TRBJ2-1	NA	TGTGCCAGCAGCCAAGGGGACGGGCAGTTCTTC	CASSQGDGQFF
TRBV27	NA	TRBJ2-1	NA	TGTGCCAGCAGTTTATTTAATGAGCAGTTCTTC	CASSLFNEQFF
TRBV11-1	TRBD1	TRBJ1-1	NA	TGTGCCAGCAGTTATTGGGGACAGGGGTATACTGAAGCTTTCTTT	CASSYWGQGYTEAFF
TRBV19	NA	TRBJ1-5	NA	TGTGCCAGTAGCCAGGGAACGGGCAATCAGCCCCAGCATTTT	CASSQGTGNQPQHF
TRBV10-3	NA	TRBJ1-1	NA	TGTGCCATCCAAACATTGAACACTGAAGCTTTCTTT	CAIQTLNTEAFF
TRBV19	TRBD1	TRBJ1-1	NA	TGTGCCAGTAGTGGCCGGGACAGGGGGCGCGACACTGAAGCTTTCTTT	CASSGRDRGRDTEAFF
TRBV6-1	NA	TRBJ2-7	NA	TGTGCCAGCAGTGAGGGACTCCCCTACGAGCAGTACTTC	CASSEGLPYEQYF
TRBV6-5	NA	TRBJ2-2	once	TGTGCCAGCAGTTTCCCCGGGGAGCTGTTTTTT	CASSFPGELFF
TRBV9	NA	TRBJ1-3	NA	TGTGCCAGCAGCGTGGGGACTGGGGCTAATCATGGAAACACCATATATTTT	CASSVGTGANHGNTIYF
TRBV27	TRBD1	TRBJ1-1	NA	TGTGCCAGCAGTTCGGGACAGGAAGCTTTCTTT	CASSSGQEAFF
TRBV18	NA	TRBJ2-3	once	TGTGCCAGCTCACCCTTCGGAGGGGGTGGCCTCACAGATACGCAGTATTTT	CASSPFGGGGLTDTQYF
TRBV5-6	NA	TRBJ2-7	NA	TGTGCCAGCAGCGTCGACTTTTGGGAGCAGTACTTC	CASSVDFWEQYF
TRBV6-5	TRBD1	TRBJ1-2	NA	TGTGCCAGCAGGATCGGACAGGGCCCCAACTATGGCTACACCTTC	CASRIGQGPNYGYTF
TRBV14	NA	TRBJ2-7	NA	TGTGCCAGCAGCCAAGGATTTGCGGGTGGAGCTTACGAGCAGTACTTC	CASSQGFAGGAYEQYF
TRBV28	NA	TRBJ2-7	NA	TGTGCCAGCAGCCCCAGTTGGGAGCAGTACTTC	CASSPSWEQYF
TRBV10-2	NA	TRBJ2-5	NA	TGCGCCAGCAGTGAGGGATCCGATGGGACCCAGTACTTC	CASSEGSDGTQYF
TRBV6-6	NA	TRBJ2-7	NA	TGTGCCAGCAGTTACTCTAAGACCGTACGGGACGAGCAGTACTTC	CASSYSKTVRDEQYF
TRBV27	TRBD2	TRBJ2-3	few	TGTGCCAGCAGTTTAGGGTACACCTATCCGCTAGCGGCGGGAGAGTCCACAGATACGCAGTATTTT	CASSLGYTYPLAAGESTDTQYF
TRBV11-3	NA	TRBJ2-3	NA	TGTGCCAGCAGCCCCCCTAGCACAGATACGCAGTATTTT	CASSPPSTDTQYF
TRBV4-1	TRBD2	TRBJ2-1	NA	TGCGCCAGCAGCCAAGTGGCGGGAGGGCCAGGCGAGCAGTTCTTC	CASSQVAGGPGEQFF
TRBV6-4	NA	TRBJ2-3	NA	TGTGCCAGCAGTGAGGCGTTAAGCACAGATACGCAGTATTTT	CASSEALSTDTQYF
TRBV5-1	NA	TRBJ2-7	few	TGCGCCAGCAGCCCGAGGGTCGATGGGGTGGGGGAGCAGTACTTC	CASSPRVDGVGEQYF
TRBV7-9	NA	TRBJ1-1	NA	TGTGCCAGCAGCTCAACCCCGGGGCTTCGGGACCCGAACACTGAAGCTTTCTTT	CASSSTPGLRDPNTEAFF
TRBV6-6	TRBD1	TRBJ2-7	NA	TGTGCCAGCAGTTACGGGGGACAGAGCTACGAGCAGTACTTC	CASSYGGQSYEQYF
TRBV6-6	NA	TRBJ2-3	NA	TGTGCCAGCAGAAGAGGGGGATTTAGCACAGATACGCAGTATTTT	CASRRGGFSTDTQYF
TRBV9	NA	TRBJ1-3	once	TGTGCCAGCAGCTTTAGTGGCGCTACGGGGGACACCATATATTTT	CASSFSGATGDTIYF
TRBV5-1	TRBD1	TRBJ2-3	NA	TGCGCCAGCAGCTTGGCTGGCAGGGGGCGAATAGGAGATACGCAGTATTTT	CASSLAGRGRIGDTQYF
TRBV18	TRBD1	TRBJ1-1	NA	TGTGCCAGCTCACCACCGAAAGGTCCGGGACAGCTTAATAGTCACATGAACACTGAAGCTTTCTTT	CASSPPKGPGQLNSHMNTEAFF
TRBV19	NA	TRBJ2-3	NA	TGTGCCAGTAGTATAGATCCCGGGGGGCTGGAAGATACGCAGTATTTT	CASSIDPGGLEDTQYF
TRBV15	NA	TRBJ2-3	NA	TGTGCCACCAGCAGAGGCGGGGATACGCAGTATTTT	CATSRGGDTQYF
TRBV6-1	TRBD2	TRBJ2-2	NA	TGTGCCAGCAGTGGATTGACTAGCGTCGCCGGGGAGCTGTTTTTT	CASSGLTSVAGELFF
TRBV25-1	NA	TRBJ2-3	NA	TGTGCCAGCAGTGAATATCGGTCGGTGGCGGGGAGAGCAGATACGCAGTATTTT	CASSEYRSVAGRADTQYF
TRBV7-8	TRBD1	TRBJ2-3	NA	TGTGCCAGCAGCGACAGGGGGCCGGGAGATACGCAGTATTTT	CASSDRGPGDTQYF
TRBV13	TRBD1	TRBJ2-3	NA	TGTGCCAGCAGCTCTCCGGGACAGGGGGGAAATACGCAGTATTTT	CASSSPGQGGNTQYF
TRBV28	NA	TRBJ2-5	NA	TGTGCCAGCAGTCTCGGGGTCCAAGAGACCCAGTACTTC	CASSLGVQETQYF
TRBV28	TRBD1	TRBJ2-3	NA	TGTGCCAGCAGTATCTCCCTCACAGGGGCAGATACGCAGTATTTT	CASSISLTGADTQYF
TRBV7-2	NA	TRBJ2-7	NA	TGCGCCAGCAGCCAAGACGTGTCCGGGACGCCGTCCTACGAGCAGTACTTC	CASSQDVSGTPSYEQYF
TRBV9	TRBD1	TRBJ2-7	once	TGTGCCAGCAGCGCCCCCGGGACAGGGGGTTTCGAGCAGTACTTC	CASSAPGTGGFEQYF
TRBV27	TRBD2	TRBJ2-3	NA	TGTGCCAGCAGTGACAAAGCGGGGGTTGGTACGCAGTATTTT	CASSDKAGVGTQYF
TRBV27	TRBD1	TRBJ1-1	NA	TGTGCCAGCAGCTGGGGACAGGGATGGGTGAACACTGAAGCTTTCTTT	CASSWGQGWVNTEAFF
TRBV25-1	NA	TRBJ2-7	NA	TGTGCCAGCGGGGACGAGCAGTACTTC	CASGDEQYF